The T cell receptor beta chain described here comes from a study of shared clonotypes between healthy human individuals. V shed 5 bases, J shed 7 bases, and the junction held 8 bases outside the gene matches. CDR1 and CDR2 from the germline V gene are SGHAT and FQNNGV. The CDR3 runs to 14 residues. TCRdb keeps only in-frame clones here, not all; method: immunoSEQ multiplex PCR. Among 1 million to 1.3 million clones, around 82% were seen once, and the ten largest hold 0.6% to 0.7%. Sequencing input: memory CD4+ T cells from PBMCs. Subset here: CD45RA-negative fraction. The TCR comes from a young man in good health. Some clones in this sample may be carry-over from other donors' samples. The chain links TRBV11-2 to TRBJ1-5, with 7 nucleotides matching TRBD1. This chain's CDR3 is CASSRDRDNQPQHF. CDR3 bases: TGTGCCAGCAGCCGTGACAGGGATAACCAGCCCCAGCATTTT.